A single sample gave rise to the 23 T cell receptor beta chains below, sequenced in a study of T cells in Graves' hyperthyroidism and ophthalmopathy. The source material, RNA transcripts, was used to amplify TCR beta CDR3 regions. With the HTBI primer set, the TCR CDR3 went through a first round of RT-PCR. TCRdb recomputed calls from the multiplex PCR reads with MiXCR, one row per CDR3 protein. The table has around 350,000 distinct CDR3 sequences, around 25% seen once. Material for sequencing was blood. Receptors were obtained from a man in his fifties with Graves' hyperthyroidism.

This chain links TRBV6-1 with TRBJ2-1; TRBD2 might be the D (6 bases). The germline gives CDR1 MNHNS, CDR2 SASEGT. V lost 7 bases to trimming and J lost 4 bases, with 17 bases between them. The CDR3 loop spans 15 amino acids. The CDR3 coding sequence is TGTGCCAGCAAACGGGAGTCTGTGGTTTACAATGAGCAGTTCTTC. Translating gives CASKRESVVYNEQFF.

The chain couples TRBV20-1 to TRBJ1-4; a possible D gene is TRBD1 (5 bases). V was shortened by 3 bases and J by 7 bases, with 12 bases between the two germline ends. In germline, CDR1 is DFQATT, CDR2 SNEGSKA (reference sequence). The CDR3 is 13 amino acids. The CDR3 coding sequence is TGCAGTGCTAGGAGGGGCGCAGTTGAAAAACTGTTTTTT. It yields the protein CSARRGAVEKLFF.

This clonotype was observed a handful of times. The chain links TRBV19 to TRBJ2-2; D not resolved. V was cut by 7 bases and J by 4 bases, with 16 bases left in between. Germline assignment: CDR1 LNHDA and CDR2 SQIVND (reference sequence). The CDR3 has 15 amino acids. The CDR3: CASKRIDLGTGELFF. The CDR3 DNA follows: TGTGCCAGTAAGCGCATAGATTTAGGCACCGGGGAGCTGTTTTTT.

V is TRBV3-1 and J is TRBJ1-2, with D hard to call. Germline lookup yields CDR1 LGHDT and CDR2 YNNKEL (reference sequence). The V gene lost 0 bases and the J gene lost 8 bases, with 7 bases spanning the gap. The CDR3 covers 12 residues. The CDR3 reads CASSQDVRGYTF. The CDR3 DNA reads as TGTGCCAGCAGCCAAGATGTCAGGGGCTACACCTTC.

This clonotype occurred a few times. The genes are TRBV20-1 and TRBJ2-3; D gene unclear. Trimming took off 0 bases at V and 6 bases at J, with 10 bases between the two ends. The CDR3 has 13 residues. In germline, CDR1 is DFQATT, CDR2 SNEGSKA (reference sequence). The CDR3 loop reads CSARDPMADTQYF. The CDR3 nucleotides read TGCAGTGCTAGAGACCCCATGGCCGATACGCAGTATTTT.

This clonotype has more than one count but fewer than ten. The J gene is TRBJ2-1, the V gene TRBV7-3; 7 bases map to TRBD2. CDR3 length equals 15 residues. Trimming took 3 bases from V and 9 from J; bases not matched to a gene: 11. Per germline, CDR1 SGHTA and CDR2 FQGTGA. In nucleotides, the CDR3 is TGTGCCAGCAGCTTCGGACTAGAGCTCCCGGGTGAGCAGTTCTTC. Its translation: CASSFGLELPGEQFF.

This clonotype was recorded a few times. This chain uses TRBV5-1 with TRBJ2-1; 12 nucleotides line up with TRBD2. After removal of 2 bases from V and 7 bases from J, the junction contained 4 bases not matched to a gene. The germline gives CDR1 SGHRS, CDR2 YFSETQ. This CDR3 comprises 15 residues. The CDR3 here is CASSFGLAGLNEQFF. The CDR3 coding sequence is TGCGCCAGCAGCTTCGGACTAGCGGGATTGAATGAGCAGTTCTTC.

This clonotype occurred a few times. The chain is built from TRBV20-1 and TRBJ2-1; 7 bases line up with TRBD2. There are 15 residues in the CDR3. Trimming cost V 6 bases and J 1 base; bases outside gene matches: 9. The germline V gene has CDR1 DFQATT and CDR2 SNEGSKA (reference sequence). The CDR3 protein is CSASSGIASYNEQFF. CDR3 coding DNA: TGCAGTGCATCTAGCGGAATTGCGTCCTACAATGAGCAGTTCTTC.

The chain has TRBV20-1 and TRBJ2-2, with D possibly matching TRBD2 (6 bases). Germline CDR1 and CDR2: DFQATT and SNEGSKA (reference sequence). V shed 5 bases and J shed 2 bases, with 12 bases lying between them. The CDR3 runs 14 residues. CDR3 amino acids: CSAFSSGNTGELFF. The CDR3 region has the DNA TGCAGTGCTTTTAGTAGCGGTAACACCGGGGAGCTGTTTTTT.

This clonotype came up once. The chain uses TRBV9 and TRBJ2-5; TRBD2 agrees at 9 bases. This CDR3 has 15 amino acids. Germline V gene lookup returns CDR1 SGDLS and CDR2 YYNGEE. Germline trimming cut 0 bases from V and 5 bases from J; bases unmatched to any gene: 5. The CDR3 region is CASSVGGLASETQYF. DNA for the CDR3: TGTGCCAGCAGCGTAGGAGGACTAGCGTCGGAGACCCAGTACTTC.

In its sample, this clonotype was seen a few times. The rearrangement joins TRBV6-1 to TRBJ1-1; D gene uncertain. The V gene lost 6 bases and the J gene lost 1 base, with 9 bases spanning the gap. Germline V CDR1 and CDR2: MNHNS, SASEGT. The length of the CDR3 is 13 residues. CDR3 nucleotides: TGTGCCAGCAGCTTCCAGAGGAACACTGAAGCTTTCTTT. Encoded protein: CASSFQRNTEAFF.

This clonotype was counted at least ten times. The rearrangement uses TRBV27 and TRBJ2-3; 8 bases agree with TRBD2. This CDR3 is 15 amino acids long. Trimming cost V 5 bases and J 4 bases; bases outside gene matches: 8. Germline values: CDR1 MNHEY, CDR2 SMNVEV (reference sequence). The CDR3 DNA reads TGTGCCAGCAGTGAAGTAGCGGGACTTCCAGATACGCAGTATTTT. Translated, it gives CASSEVAGLPDTQYF.

CDR3 protein: CASSLVGKSEQYF. The CDR3 region has the DNA TGTGCCAGCAGCTTGGTGGGTAAAAGCGAGCAGTACTTC. V and J are TRBV5-5 and TRBJ2-7; no firm D call. The CDR3 consists of 13 residues. V lost 0 bases and J 6 bases, leaving 10 bases between the germline ends. Germline CDR1 is SGHKS and CDR2 is YYEKEE (reference sequence).

The chain recombines TRBV6-1 with TRBJ2-3; the D gene is possibly TRBD2 (5 bases). This CDR3 is 14 amino acids long. CDR1 and CDR2 (germline): MNHNS, SASEGT. The ends were cut back, 7 bases at V and 0 bases at J, with 11 bases in the middle. CDR3 DNA: TGTGCCAGCACCCCCGGCGGGAGCACAGATACGCAGTATTTT. Protein sequence: CASTPGGSTDTQYF.

The V call is TRBV7-2, the J call TRBJ1-5; TRBD1 might be the D (5 bases). From germline, CDR1 is SGHTA and CDR2 FQGNSA. Trimming shortened V by 2 bases and J by 5 bases, and 16 bases separated the two germline ends. The CDR3 is 16 amino acids. In DNA, the CDR3 is TGTGCCAGCAGCTTAAGCCGTCGGCAGGGCGATCAGCCCCAGCATTTT. Residues: CASSLSRRQGDQPQHF.

The sample holds a few counts of this clonotype. The chain has TRBV28 and TRBJ2-7; possibly TRBD1 or TRBD2 for D (5 bases each). This CDR3 comprises 15 residues. Germline V gives CDR1 MDHEN, CDR2 SYDVKM. Trimming pared 6 bases from V and 2 bases from J, leaving 17 bases between. The CDR3 nucleotides read TGTGCCAGCAGCCCCTGGGGCCGAGGGGCCTACGAGCAGTACTTC. It codes for CASSPWGRGAYEQYF.

This clonotype was seen a few times. This chain connects TRBV7-9 to TRBJ2-7; D is unresolved. Trimming took 1 base from V and 5 from J, leaving 6 bases between them. Per the germline V gene, CDR1 is SEHNR and CDR2 is FQNEAQ (reference sequence). The CDR3 loop spans 12 amino acids. The CDR3 nucleotides are TGTGCCAGCAGCTTAGGACTTGACGAGCAGTACTTC. This gives the protein CASSLGLDEQYF.

The table lists this clonotype with a few counts. The genes are TRBV29-1 and TRBJ2-3, with 8 bases fitting TRBD1. After removal of 4 bases from V and 3 bases from J, the junction contained 6 bases not matched to a gene. The CDR3 spans 14 residues. The germline CDR1 and CDR2 sequences are SQVTM and ANQGSEA. CDR3 sequence: CSVAQTGVTDTQYF. The CDR3 region has the DNA TGCAGCGTTGCCCAGACAGGGGTGACAGATACGCAGTATTTT.

This clonotype was recorded a few times. V gene TRBV20-1 combines with J gene TRBJ2-7; 9 bases line up with TRBD1. Germline CDR1 reads DFQATT; CDR2 reads SNEGSKA (reference sequence). This CDR3 is built from 15 residues. Losses at the gene ends were 4 bases for V and 4 bases for J; bases not matched to a gene: 11. Here the CDR3 reads CSAIKTGQGSYEQYF. Here the CDR3 DNA reads TGCAGTGCTATTAAAACGGGACAGGGCAGTTACGAGCAGTACTTC.

This rearrangement joins TRBV12-3 or TRBV12-4 to TRBJ2-3, with D perhaps being TRBD1 or TRBD2 (5 bases each). The CDR3 consists of 13 residues. V dropped 5 bases and J dropped 6 bases, with 12 bases sitting between them. CDR3 in amino acids: CASSVGTGDTQYF. CDR3 in DNA: TGTGCCAGCAGTGTCGGGACCGGGGATACGCAGTATTTT.

This clonotype was recorded a few times. This chain uses TRBV5-4 with TRBJ2-7; maybe TRBD2 (5 bases). Trimming stripped 0 bases from V and 0 bases from J, with 7 bases between. Germline CDR1 and CDR2: SGHNT and YYREEE (reference sequence). There are 14 residues in the CDR3. CDR3 in amino acids: CASSLGAASYEQYF. The CDR3 region has the DNA TGTGCCAGCAGCTTGGGAGCGGCCTCCTACGAGCAGTACTTC. Full variable domain (missing parts from reference TRBV5-4 and TRBJ2-7): ETGVTQSPTHLIKTRGQQVTLRCSSQSGHNTVSWYQQALGQGPQFIFQYYREEENGRGNFPPRFSGLQFPNYSSELNVNALELDDSALYLCASSLGAASYEQYFGPGTRLTVT.

The J gene is TRBJ1-1, the V gene TRBV28; D may be TRBD1 (5 bases). Per the germline V gene, CDR1 is MDHEN and CDR2 is SYDVKM. V was pared by 1 base and J by 4 bases, with 7 bases between. The CDR3 consists of 13 residues. The CDR3 coding sequence is TGTGCCAGCAGTTTATTGGGACGCACTGAAGCTTTCTTT. Protein sequence: CASSLLGRTEAFF.

In this sample, this clonotype turned up many times. The rearrangement links TRBV12-3 or TRBV12-4 to TRBJ2-5, with TRBD2 matching over 10 bases. The V gene end was trimmed by 7 bases and the J gene end by 1 base; junction bases not matched to a gene: 9. The CDR3 sequence is 16 residues long. CDR3: CASTPSLAGFQETQYF. In nucleotides, the CDR3 is TGTGCCAGCACCCCTTCACTAGCGGGATTCCAAGAGACCCAGTACTTC.